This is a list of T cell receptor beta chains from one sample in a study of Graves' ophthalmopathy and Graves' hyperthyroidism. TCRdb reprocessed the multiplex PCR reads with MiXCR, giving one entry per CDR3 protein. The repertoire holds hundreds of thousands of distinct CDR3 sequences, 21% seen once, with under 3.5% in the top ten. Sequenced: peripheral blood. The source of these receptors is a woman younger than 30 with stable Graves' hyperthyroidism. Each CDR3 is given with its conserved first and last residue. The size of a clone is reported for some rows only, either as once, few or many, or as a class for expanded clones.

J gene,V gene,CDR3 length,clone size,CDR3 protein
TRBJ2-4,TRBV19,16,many,CASSMIWTGGKNIQYF
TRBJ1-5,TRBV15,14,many,CATRGRTAYQPQHF
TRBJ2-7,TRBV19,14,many,CASSSSGISYEQYF
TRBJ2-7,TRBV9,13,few,CASSANGQDEQYF
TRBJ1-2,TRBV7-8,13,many,CASRSGQGGGYTF
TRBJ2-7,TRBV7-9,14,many,CASTTASSTYEQYF
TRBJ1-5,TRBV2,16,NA,CVCSVNSLNSNQPQHF
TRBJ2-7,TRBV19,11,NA,CAARSSYEQYF
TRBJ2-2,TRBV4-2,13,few,CASSQSRTGELFF
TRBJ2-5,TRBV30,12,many,CAWTRVGETQYF
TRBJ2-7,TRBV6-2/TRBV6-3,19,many,CASSYLRGTGGRSSYEQYF
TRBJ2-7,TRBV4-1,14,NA,CASSRGGHTNEQYF
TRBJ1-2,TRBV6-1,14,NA,CASTGGGRTYGYTF
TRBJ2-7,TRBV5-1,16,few,CASSGGRASGIHEQYF
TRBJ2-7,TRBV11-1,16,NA,CASTQTAQVRGYEQYF
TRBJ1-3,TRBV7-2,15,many,CASSPRGALGNTIYF
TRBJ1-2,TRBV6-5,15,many,CASSYDSKETYGYTF
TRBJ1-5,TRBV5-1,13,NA,CASSLALDQPQHF
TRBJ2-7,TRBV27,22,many,CASSLSVVGVAGSLMPSYEQYF
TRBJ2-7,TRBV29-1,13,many,CSVGQAGSFEQYF
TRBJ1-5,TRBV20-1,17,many,CSARATPDREPNQPQHF
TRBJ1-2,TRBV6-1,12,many,CASRSGGGSYTF
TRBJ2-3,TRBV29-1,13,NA,CSVELARTDTQYF
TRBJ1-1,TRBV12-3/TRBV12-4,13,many,CASSTRTGTEAFF
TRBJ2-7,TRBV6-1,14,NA,CASGTGTGRGEQYF
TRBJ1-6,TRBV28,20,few,CASSWGPGQGKDSYNSPLHF
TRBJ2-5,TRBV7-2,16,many,CASSTRRLAGGGTQYF
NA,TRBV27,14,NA,CASSFQREGLIQYF
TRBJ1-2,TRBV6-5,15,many,CASSYTGTGDYGYTF
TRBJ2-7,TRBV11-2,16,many,CASSLKSGPSSYEQYF
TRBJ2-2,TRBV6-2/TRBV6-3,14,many,CASSYSREVGELFF
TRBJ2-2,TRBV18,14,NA,CASSPPSGAGELFF